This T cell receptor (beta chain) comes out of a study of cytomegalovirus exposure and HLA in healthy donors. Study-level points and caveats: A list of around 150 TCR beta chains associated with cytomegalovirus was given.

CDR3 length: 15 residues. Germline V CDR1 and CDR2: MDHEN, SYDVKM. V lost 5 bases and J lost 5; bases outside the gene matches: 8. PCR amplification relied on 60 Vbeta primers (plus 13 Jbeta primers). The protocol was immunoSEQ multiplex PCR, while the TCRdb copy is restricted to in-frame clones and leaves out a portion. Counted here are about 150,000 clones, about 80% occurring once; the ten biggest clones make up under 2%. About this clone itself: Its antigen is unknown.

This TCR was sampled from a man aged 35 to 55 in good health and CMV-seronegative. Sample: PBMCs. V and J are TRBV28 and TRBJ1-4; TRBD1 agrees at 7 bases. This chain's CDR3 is CASSGGQVTNEKLFF. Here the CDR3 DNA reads TGTGCCAGCAGTGGTGGACAGGTGACAAATGAAAAACTGTTTTTT.